The clone carrying this T cell receptor (beta chain) was observed a single time. These data are taken from a study of blood T cell repertoires in COVID-19. Turning to the study itself: COVID-19 samples from acute and convalescent phases originated in the United States, Italy and Spain.

Profiling relied on immunoSEQ multiplex PCR, and the TCRdb table lists in-frame clones only, not all of them. The sample contains approximately 390,000 clones, approximately 85% of which appear only once. This TCR came from a woman aged 40 to 55 with acute COVID-19. Source material: PBMCs or T cells enriched from blood (not recorded which).

The CDR3 protein is CASRTDQREGYTF. CDR3 nucleotide sequence: TGTGCCAGCAGGACCGACCAGAGGGAAGGCTACACCTTC. The J gene is TRBJ1-2, the V gene TRBV2; D remains unclear. Germline lookup yields CDR1 SNHLY and CDR2 FYNNEI. CDR3 length: 13 residues. V shed 6 bases and J shed 8 bases, with 16 bases lying between them.